This record looks at one T cell receptor beta chain sequence and its context. Total RNA, at least 5.5 micrograms per sample, came from PBMCs. The sample originates from a study of blood T cells in healthy people across ages. A second PCR, run for about 6 to 11 cycles, used a sample-barcoded 5' primer plus a J-beta primer mix. In TCRdb, the 5' RACE reads were re-called with MiXCR into one record per CDR3 protein. This sample carries 1,500,000 or so distinct CDR3 sequences, approximately 59% of them seen once, and the ten largest clones take under 8.5%. Sequenced material: blood. The source of this sequence is a man aged 18 to 30 in good health.

The CDR3 loop reads CASSQDRSGWISHRFF. In nucleotides, the CDR3 is TGCGCCAGCAGCCAAGATAGGAGCGGGTGGATCTCACACCGGTTCTTC. The chain has TRBV4-3 and TRBJ2-1; possible D gene TRBD2, 6 bases. The ends were cut back, 0 bases at V and 15 bases at J, with 24 bases in the middle. This CDR3 has 16 residues. From germline, CDR1 is LGHNA and CDR2 YSLEER.